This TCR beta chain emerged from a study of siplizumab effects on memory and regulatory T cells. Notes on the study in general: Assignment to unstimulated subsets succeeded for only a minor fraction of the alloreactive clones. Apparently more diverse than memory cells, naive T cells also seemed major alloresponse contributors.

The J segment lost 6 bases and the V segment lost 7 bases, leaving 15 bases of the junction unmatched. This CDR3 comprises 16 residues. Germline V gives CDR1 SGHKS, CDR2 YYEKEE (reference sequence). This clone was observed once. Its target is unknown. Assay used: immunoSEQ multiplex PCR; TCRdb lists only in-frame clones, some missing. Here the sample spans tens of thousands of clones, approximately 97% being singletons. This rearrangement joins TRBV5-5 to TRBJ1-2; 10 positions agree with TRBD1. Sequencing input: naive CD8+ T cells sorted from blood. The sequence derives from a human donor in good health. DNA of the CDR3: TGTGCCAGCGGCTCCCAAATGATCGGGACAGGGGATGGCTACACCTTC. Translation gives CASGSQMIGTGDGYTF. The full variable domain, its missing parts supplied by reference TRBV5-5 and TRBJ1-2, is DAGVTQSPTHLIKTRGQQVTLRCSPISGHKSVSWYQQVLGQGPQFIFQYYEKEERGRGNFPDRFSARQFPNYSSELNVNALLLGDSALYLCASGSQMIGTGDGYTFGSGTRLTVV.